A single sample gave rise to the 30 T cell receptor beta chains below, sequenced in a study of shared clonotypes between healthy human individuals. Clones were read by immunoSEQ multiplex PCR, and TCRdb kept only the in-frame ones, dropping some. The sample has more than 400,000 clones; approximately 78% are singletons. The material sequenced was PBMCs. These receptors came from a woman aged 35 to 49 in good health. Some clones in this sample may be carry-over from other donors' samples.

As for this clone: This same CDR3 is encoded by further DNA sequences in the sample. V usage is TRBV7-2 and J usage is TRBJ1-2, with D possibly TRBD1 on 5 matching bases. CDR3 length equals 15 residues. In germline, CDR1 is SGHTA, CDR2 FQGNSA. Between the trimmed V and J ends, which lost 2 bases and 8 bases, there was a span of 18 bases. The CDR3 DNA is TGTGCCAGCAGCTTATCCACACGGGGGGTTGAGGGCTACACCTTC. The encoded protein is CASSLSTRGVEGYTF. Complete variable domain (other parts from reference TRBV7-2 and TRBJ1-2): GAGVSQSPSNKVTEKGKDVELRCDPISGHTALYWYRQSLGQGLEFLIYFQGNSAPDKSGLPSDRFSAERTGGSVSTLTIQRTQQEDSAVYLCASSLSTRGVEGYTFGSGTRLTVV.

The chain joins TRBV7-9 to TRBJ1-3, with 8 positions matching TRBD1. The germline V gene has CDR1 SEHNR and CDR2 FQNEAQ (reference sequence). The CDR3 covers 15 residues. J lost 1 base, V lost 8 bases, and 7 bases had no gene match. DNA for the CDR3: TGTGCCAGCGGACAGGGAGGTAGTTCTGGAAACACCATATATTTT. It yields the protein CASGQGGSSGNTIYF.

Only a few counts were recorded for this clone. This CDR3 is CASSLSGADGYTF. DNA for the CDR3: TGCGCCAGCAGCTTGTCGGGGGCCGATGGCTACACCTTC. The rearrangement links TRBV5-1 to TRBJ1-2, with a possible D match to TRBD1 (6 bases). This CDR3 is built from 13 residues. The germline V and J ends were trimmed by 1 base and 6 bases, with 10 bases remaining between them. CDR1 SGHRS and CDR2 YFSETQ come from the germline V gene.

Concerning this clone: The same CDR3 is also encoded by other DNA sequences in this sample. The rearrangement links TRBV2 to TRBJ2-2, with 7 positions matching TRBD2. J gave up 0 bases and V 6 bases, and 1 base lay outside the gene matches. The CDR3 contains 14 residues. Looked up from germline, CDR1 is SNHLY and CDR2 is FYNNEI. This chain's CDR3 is CASSGLANTGELFF. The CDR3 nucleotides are TGTGCCAGCAGCGGACTAGCGAACACCGGGGAGCTGTTTTTT.

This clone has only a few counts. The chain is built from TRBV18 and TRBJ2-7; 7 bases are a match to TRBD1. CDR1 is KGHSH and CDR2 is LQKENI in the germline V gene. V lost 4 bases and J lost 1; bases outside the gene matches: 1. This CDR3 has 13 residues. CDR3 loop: CASSQGASYEQYF. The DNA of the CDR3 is TGTGCCAGCTCACAGGGGGCTTCCTACGAGCAGTACTTC.

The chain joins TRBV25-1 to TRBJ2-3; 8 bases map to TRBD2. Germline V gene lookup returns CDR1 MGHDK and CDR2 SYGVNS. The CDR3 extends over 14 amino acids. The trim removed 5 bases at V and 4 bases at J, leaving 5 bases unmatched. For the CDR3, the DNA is TGTGCCAGCAGTTACAGCGGGAGTGCAGATACGCAGTATTTT. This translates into CASSYSGSADTQYF. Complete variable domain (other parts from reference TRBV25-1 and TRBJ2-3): EADIYQTPRYLVIGTGKKITLECSQTMGHDKMYWYQQDPGMELHLIHYSYGVNSTEKGDLSSESTVSRIRTEHFPLTLESARPSHTSQYLCASSYSGSADTQYFGPGTRLTVL.

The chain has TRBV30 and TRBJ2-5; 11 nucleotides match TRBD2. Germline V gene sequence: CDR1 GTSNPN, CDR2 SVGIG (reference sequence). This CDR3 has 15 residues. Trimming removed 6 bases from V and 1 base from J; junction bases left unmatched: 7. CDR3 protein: CACDSGRALQETQYF. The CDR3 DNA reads TGTGCCTGCGATAGCGGGAGGGCCCTCCAAGAGACCCAGTACTTC.

Written as DNA, the CDR3 is TGTGCCAGCAGCTCGGGACAGGGGCTAGGAAACACCATATATTTT. Its protein is CASSSGQGLGNTIYF. The rearrangement uses TRBV7-2 and TRBJ1-3; 10 bases fit TRBD1. V gave up 4 bases and J gave up 4 bases; unmatched junction bases: 4. The length of the CDR3 is 15 residues. The germline CDR1 and CDR2 sequences are SGHTA and FQGNSA.

For the CDR3, the DNA is TGTGCCAGCAGTCGTGCTAGCGGGAAGCGGGCCCAGTACTTC. Its protein product is CASSRASGKRAQYF. This sequence joins TRBV28 and TRBJ2-5, with 9 nucleotides matching TRBD2. Per germline, CDR1 MDHEN and CDR2 SYDVKM. CDR3 length equals 14 residues. With 5 bases clipped from V and 9 bases from J, the junction kept 10 bases outside the gene matches. Full variable domain (missing parts from reference TRBV28 and TRBJ2-5): DVKVTQSSRYLVKRTGEKVFLECVQDMDHENMFWYRQDPGLGLRLIYFSYDVKMKEKGDIPEGYSVSREKKERFSLILESASTNQTSMYLCASSRASGKRAQYFGPGTRLLVL.

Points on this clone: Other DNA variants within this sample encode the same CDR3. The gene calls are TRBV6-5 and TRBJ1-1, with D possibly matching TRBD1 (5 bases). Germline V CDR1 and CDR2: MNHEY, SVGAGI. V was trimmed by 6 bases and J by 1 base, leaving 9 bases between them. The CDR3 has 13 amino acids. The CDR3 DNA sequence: TGTGCCAGCAGGCGTACAGGGAACACTGAAGCTTTCTTT. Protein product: CASRRTGNTEAFF.

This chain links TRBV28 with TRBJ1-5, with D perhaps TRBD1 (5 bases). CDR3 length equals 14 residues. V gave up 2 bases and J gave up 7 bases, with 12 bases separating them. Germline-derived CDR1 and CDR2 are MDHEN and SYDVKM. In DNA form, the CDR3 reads TGTGCCAGCAGTTTAGGGACCCTTAGGCAGCCCCAGCATTTT. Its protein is CASSLGTLRQPQHF.

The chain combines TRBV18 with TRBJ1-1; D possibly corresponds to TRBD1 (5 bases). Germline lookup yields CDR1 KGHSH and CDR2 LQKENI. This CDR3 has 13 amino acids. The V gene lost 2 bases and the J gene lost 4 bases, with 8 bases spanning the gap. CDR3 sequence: CASSPGGVTEAFF. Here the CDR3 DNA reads TGTGCCAGCTCACCAGGGGGGGTCACTGAAGCTTTCTTT.

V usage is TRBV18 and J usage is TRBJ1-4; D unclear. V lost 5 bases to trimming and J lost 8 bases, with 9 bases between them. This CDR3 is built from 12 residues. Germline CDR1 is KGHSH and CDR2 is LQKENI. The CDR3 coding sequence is TGTGCCAGCTCATCTGCGAGCGAAAAACTGTTTTTT. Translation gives CASSSASEKLFF.

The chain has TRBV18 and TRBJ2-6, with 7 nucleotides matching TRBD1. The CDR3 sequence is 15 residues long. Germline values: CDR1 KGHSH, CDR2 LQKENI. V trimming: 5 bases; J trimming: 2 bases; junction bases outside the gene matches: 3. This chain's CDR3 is CASSTDRAGANVLTF. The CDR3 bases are TGTGCCAGCTCAACCGACAGGGCTGGGGCCAACGTCCTGACTTTC. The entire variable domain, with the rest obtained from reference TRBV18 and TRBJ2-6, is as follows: NAGVMQNPRHLVRRRGQEARLRCSPMKGHSHVYWYRQLPEEGLKFMVYLQKENIIDESGMPKERFSAEFPKEGPSILRIQQVVRGDSAAYFCASSTDRAGANVLTFGAGSRLTVL.

The CDR3 DNA reads TGTGCCAGCTCACCGACAGGGTTTGGCTACACCTTC. It yields the protein CASSPTGFGYTF. This rearrangement joins TRBV18 to TRBJ1-2; 7 bases fit TRBD1. CDR3 size: 12 residues. J gave up 7 bases and V 3 bases, and 2 bases lay outside the gene matches. Germline V gene data show CDR1 as KGHSH and CDR2 as LQKENI.

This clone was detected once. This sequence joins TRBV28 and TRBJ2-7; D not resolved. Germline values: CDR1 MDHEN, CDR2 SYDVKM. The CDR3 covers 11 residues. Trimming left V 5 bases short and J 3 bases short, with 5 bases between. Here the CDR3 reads CASSLHYEQYF. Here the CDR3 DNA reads TGTGCCAGCAGTCTCCACTACGAGCAGTACTTC.

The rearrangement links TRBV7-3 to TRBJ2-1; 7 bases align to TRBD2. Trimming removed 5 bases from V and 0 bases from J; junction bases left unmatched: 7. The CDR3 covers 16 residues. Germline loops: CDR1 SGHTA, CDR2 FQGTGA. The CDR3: CASSPQRGSSYNEQFF. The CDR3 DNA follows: TGTGCCAGCAGCCCTCAACGCGGGAGCTCCTACAATGAGCAGTTCTTC.

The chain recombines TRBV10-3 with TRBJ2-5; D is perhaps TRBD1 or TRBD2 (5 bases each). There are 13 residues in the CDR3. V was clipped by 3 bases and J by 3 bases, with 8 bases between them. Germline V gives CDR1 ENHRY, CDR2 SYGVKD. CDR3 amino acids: CAISDGAEETQYF. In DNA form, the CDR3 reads TGTGCCATCAGTGACGGGGCCGAAGAGACCCAGTACTTC.

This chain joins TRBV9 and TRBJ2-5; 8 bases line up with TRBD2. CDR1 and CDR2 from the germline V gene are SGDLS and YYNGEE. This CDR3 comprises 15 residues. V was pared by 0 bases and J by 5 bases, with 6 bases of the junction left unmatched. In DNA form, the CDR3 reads TGTGCCAGCAGCGTAGAAGGTGGGACTAGGGAGACCCAGTACTTC. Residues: CASSVEGGTRETQYF. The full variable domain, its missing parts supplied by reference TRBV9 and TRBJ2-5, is DSGVTQTPKHLITATGQRVTLRCSPRSGDLSVYWYQQSLDQGLQFLIQYYNGEERAKGNILERFSAQQFPDLHSELNLSSLELGDSALYFCASSVEGGTRETQYFGPGTRLLVL.

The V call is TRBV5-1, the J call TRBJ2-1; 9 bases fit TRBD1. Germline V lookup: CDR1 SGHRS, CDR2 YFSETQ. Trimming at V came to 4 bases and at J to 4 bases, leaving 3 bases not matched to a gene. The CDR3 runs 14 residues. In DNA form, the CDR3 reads TGCGCCAGCAGCATGGGACAGGGATACAATGAGCAGTTCTTC. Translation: CASSMGQGYNEQFF.

The CDR3 reads CASSSRTSGSDEQYF. The DNA for the CDR3 is TGTGCCAGCAGCTCACGGACTAGCGGGAGCGACGAGCAGTACTTC. The chain couples TRBV7-9 to TRBJ2-7, with TRBD2 matching 13 bases. Looked up from germline, CDR1 is SEHNR and CDR2 is FQNEAQ (reference sequence). V was clipped by 4 bases and J by 5 bases; unmatched bases: 5. This CDR3 spans 15 amino acids.

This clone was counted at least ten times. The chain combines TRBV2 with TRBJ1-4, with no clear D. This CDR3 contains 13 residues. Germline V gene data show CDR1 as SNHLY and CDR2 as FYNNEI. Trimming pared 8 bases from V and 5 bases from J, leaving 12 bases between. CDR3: CASLEGWNEKLFF. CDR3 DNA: TGTGCCAGCTTAGAGGGATGGAATGAAAAACTGTTTTTT.

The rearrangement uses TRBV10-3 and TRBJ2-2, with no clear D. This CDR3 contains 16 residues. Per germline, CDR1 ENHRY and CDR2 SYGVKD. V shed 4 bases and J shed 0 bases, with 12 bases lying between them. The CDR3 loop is CAISARGITNTGELFF. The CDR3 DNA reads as TGTGCCATCAGTGCACGAGGAATAACGAACACCGGGGAGCTGTTTTTT.

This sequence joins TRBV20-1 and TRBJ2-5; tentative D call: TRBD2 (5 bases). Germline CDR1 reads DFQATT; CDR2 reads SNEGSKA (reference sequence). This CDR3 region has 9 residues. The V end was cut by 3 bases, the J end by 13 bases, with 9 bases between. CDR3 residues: CSARDSGYF. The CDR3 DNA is TGCAGTGCTAGGGACTCTGGGTACTTC.

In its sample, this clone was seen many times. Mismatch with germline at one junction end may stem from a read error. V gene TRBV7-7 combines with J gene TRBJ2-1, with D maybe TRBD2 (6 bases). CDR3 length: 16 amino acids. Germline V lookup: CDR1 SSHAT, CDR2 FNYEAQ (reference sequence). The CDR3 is CASSPQTTRLGGEQFF. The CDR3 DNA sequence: TGTGCTAGCAGCCCCCAGACTACCCGCCTTGGGGGGGAGCAGTTCTTC.

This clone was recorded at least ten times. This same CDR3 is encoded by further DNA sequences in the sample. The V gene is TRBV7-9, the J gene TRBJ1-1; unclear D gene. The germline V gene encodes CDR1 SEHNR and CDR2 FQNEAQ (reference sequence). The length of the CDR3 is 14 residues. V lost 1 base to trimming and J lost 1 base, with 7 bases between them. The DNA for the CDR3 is TGTGCCAGCAGCTTAGTTGGTGGGAACACTGAAGCTTTCTTT. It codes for CASSLVGGNTEAFF.

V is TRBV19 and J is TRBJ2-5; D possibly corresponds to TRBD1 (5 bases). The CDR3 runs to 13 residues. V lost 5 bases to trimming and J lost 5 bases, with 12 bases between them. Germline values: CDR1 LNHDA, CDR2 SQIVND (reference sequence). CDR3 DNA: TGTGCCAGTAGTGCGCAGTGGGGCGAGACCCAGTACTTC. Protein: CASSAQWGETQYF.

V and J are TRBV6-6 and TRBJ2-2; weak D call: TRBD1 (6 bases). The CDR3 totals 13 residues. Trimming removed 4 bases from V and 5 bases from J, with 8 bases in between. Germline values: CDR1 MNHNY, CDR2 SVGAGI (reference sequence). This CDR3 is CASSLDSTGELFF. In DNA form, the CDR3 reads TGTGCCAGCAGTTTGGACAGTACCGGGGAGCTGTTTTTT.

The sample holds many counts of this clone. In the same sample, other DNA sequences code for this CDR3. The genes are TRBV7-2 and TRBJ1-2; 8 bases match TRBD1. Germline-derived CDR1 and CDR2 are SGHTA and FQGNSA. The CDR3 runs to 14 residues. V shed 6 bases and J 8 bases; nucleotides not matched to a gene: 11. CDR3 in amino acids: CASSPAGQAGGYTF. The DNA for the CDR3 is TGTGCCAGCAGTCCTGCGGGACAGGCGGGGGGCTACACCTTC.

The CDR3 reads CASSTTGGPDTQYF. CDR3 DNA: TGTGCCAGCAGCACAACCGGGGGCCCAGATACGCAGTATTTT. The chain combines TRBV11-3 with TRBJ2-3, with D perhaps TRBD1 or TRBD2 (6 bases each). The CDR3 has 14 residues. The germline CDR1 and CDR2 sequences are SGHNT and YENEEA. V lost 5 bases and J lost 4, with 13 bases in between.